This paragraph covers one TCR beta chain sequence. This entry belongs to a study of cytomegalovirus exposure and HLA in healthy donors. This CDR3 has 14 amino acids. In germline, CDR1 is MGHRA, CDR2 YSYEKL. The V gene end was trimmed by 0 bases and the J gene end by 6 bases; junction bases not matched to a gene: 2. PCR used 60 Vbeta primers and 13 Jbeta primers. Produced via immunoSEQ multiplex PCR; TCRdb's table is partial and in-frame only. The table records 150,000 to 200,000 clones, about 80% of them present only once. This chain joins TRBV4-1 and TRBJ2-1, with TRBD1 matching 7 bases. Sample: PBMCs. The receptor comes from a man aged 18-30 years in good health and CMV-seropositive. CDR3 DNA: TGCGCCAGCAGCCAAGAGACAGGGAGCAATGAGCAGTTCTTC. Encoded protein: CASSQETGSNEQFF.